The rows below give T cell receptor beta chains drawn from one sample of a study of cytomegalovirus exposure and HLA in healthy donors. Generated by immunoSEQ multiplex PCR, the TCRdb table keeps only in-frame clones and is missing some. There are almost 200,000 clones in the sample; about 81% occur only once, and 1% to 1.5% lies in the top ten. The sample consisted of PBMCs. The receptors here all came from a woman aged 30 to 39 in good health and CMV-seronegative. Both conserved end residues are part of each CDR3. The D gene is left open where the match is weak. A row's size may be missing; if present it is once, few, many or a size class.

d_call	clone_size	v_call	j_call	cdr3_nt	cdr3_aa
.	.	TRBV6-5	TRBJ1-2	TGTGCCAGCAGTTACGCGGGGGATCTTGGCTACACCTTC	CASSYAGDLGYTF
TRBD1	.	TRBV5-1	TRBJ1-1	TGCGCCAGCAGCTGGGACAGTAACACTGAAGCTTTCTTT	CASSWDSNTEAFF
.	.	TRBV4-1	TRBJ2-3	TGCGCCAGCAGCCAAGAACCCTCTATGGATACGCAGTATTTT	CASSQEPSMDTQYF
TRBD1	.	TRBV5-1	TRBJ1-5	TGCGCCAGCAGTCCTGGGACAGCGAGTTGGCCCCAGCATTTT	CASSPGTASWPQHF
TRBD1	.	TRBV5-8	TRBJ2-2	TGTGCCAGCAGCTTGACAGGGGGAGACACCGGGGAGCTGTTTTTT	CASSLTGGDTGELFF
.	once	TRBV7-6	TRBJ1-1	TGTGCCAGCAGCTTCCGCTCAGAGAACACTGAAGCTTTCTTT	CASSFRSENTEAFF
TRBD1	.	TRBV6-5	TRBJ1-4	TGTGCCAGCACCGCCAGAGGGGGCCCATATGAAAAACTGTTTTTT	CASTARGGPYEKLFF
.	.	TRBV7-9	TRBJ2-5	TGTGCCAGCTCGAGGACAGATCAAGAGACCCAGTACTTC	CASSRTDQETQYF
.	.	TRBV6-1	TRBJ1-2	TGTGCCAGCAGTGTAGTAGATACTAACTATGGCTACACCTTC	CASSVVDTNYGYTF
TRBD2	.	TRBV5-1	TRBJ2-1	TGCGCCAGCAGCGTAGCGGGGTACAATGAGCAGTTCTTC	CASSVAGYNEQFF
.	once	TRBV20-1	TRBJ2-7	TGCAGTGCTCCCGGGGCCTACGAGCAGTACTTC	CSAPGAYEQYF
TRBD1	.	TRBV28	TRBJ2-7	TGTGCCAGCAGTACGCGACCAGGGGGTGAGCAGTACTTC	CASSTRPGGEQYF
.	.	TRBV5-4	TRBJ2-5	TGTGCCAGCAGCTTGGCCCCCACTCGAGAGACCCAGTACTTC	CASSLAPTRETQYF
.	.	TRBV6-1	TRBJ2-3	TGTGCCAGCAGTGAAGGGTTTCAGGCCAGGGGAACAGATACGCAGTATTTT	CASSEGFQARGTDTQYF
TRBD1	.	TRBV5-6	TRBJ2-2	TGTGCCAGCAGCGCGCCGGGACAGGGATGGACCGGGGAGCTGTTTTTT	CASSAPGQGWTGELFF
TRBD2	.	TRBV6-5	TRBJ2-1	TGTGCCAGCAGTTACTCCCCGGCGGGGGGTAGCAATGAGCAGTTCTTC	CASSYSPAGGSNEQFF
.	.	TRBV10-3	TRBJ1-2	TGTGCCATCAGTCCCGGACAGTCGTACTATGGCTACACCTTC	CAISPGQSYYGYTF
.	.	TRBV30	TRBJ1-1	TGTGCCTGGAGTGGTACGGGGAACTCTGTGGAAGCTTTCTTT	CAWSGTGNSVEAFF
TRBD1	.	TRBV19	TRBJ1-1	TGTGCCAGTAGCCAGACAGGGGGCGGCACTGAAGCTTTCTTT	CASSQTGGGTEAFF
.	many	TRBV7-9	TRBJ1-2	TGTGCCAGCAGCTTAGACGTCGCAGGGCGACGTGGCTACACCTTC	CASSLDVAGRRGYTF
TRBD1	few	TRBV7-7	TRBJ2-2	TGTGCCAGCAGCCTATCGGGACAGGGTATCGGGGAGCTGTTTTTT	CASSLSGQGIGELFF
TRBD2	.	TRBV5-4	TRBJ2-2	TGTGCCAGCAGCTTGCTGGGTAGCGGGGTAAGGGAGCTGTTTTTT	CASSLLGSGVRELFF
.	.	TRBV7-9	TRBJ2-3	TGTGCCAGCATCCGAGGGGGCGGGGTTGGCACAGATACGCAGTATTTT	CASIRGGGVGTDTQYF
TRBD2	few	TRBV5-4	TRBJ2-7	TGTGCCAGCAGCCGAGCGGGGGGCTCCTACGAGCAGTACTTC	CASSRAGGSYEQYF
.	.	TRBV30	TRBJ2-7	TGTGCCTGGAGTGTCGATCCAGGTTCGGACGAGCAGTACTTC	CAWSVDPGSDEQYF